This TCR beta chain was observed in a study of blood T cell repertoires in COVID-19. Study overall: COVID-19 samples from acute and convalescent phases originated in the United States, Italy and Spain. Sources were T cells, B-cell-depleted T cells, or PBMCs; the material itself was cDNA or gDNA.

This clone has a handful of counts. In the original workflow: Quantification of nucleated cells was approximated via reference gene primer amplification. The repertoire was sequenced with immunoSEQ multiplex PCR; TCRdb's copy has only in-frame clones and lacks some. V and J calls plus clone size are reproduced from that table; the DNA served to infer D and trimming. Of under 200,000 clones in the sample, 70% to 90% were seen once. This CDR3 region has 14 residues. CDR1 is SNHLY and CDR2 is FYNNEI in the germline V gene. Trimming took 3 bases from V and 3 from J; bases not matched to a gene: 5. The sequence was obtained from a man aged 40-49 years with active or convalescent COVID-19. Sample: peripheral blood. The V and J genes are TRBV2 and TRBJ2-7; 7 bases agree with TRBD2. CDR3 loop: CASSEWGGGYEQYF. Here the CDR3 DNA reads TGTGCCAGCAGTGAGTGGGGGGGAGGCTACGAGCAGTACTTC.